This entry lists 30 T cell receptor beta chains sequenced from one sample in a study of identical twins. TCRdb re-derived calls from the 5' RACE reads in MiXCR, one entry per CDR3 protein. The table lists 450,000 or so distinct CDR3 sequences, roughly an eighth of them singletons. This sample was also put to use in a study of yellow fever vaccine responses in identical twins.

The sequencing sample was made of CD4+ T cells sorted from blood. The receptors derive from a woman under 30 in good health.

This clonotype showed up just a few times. CDR3 in DNA: TGTGCCACAAACAGGGGGCGGACCGGGGAGCTGTTTTTT. This codes for CATNRGRTGELFF. The V and J genes are TRBV12-3 or TRBV12-4 and TRBJ2-2; the match to TRBD1 covers 9 bases. The CDR3 contains 13 residues. J lost 5 bases, V lost 10 bases, and 5 bases had no gene match.

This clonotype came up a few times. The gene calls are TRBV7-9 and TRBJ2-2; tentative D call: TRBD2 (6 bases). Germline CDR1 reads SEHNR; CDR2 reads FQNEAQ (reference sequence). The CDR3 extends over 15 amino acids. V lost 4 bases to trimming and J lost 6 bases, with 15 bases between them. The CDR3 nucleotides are TGTGCCAGCAGCTCAAGACTAGTGAGGGCCGGGGAGCTGTTTTTT. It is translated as CASSSRLVRAGELFF.

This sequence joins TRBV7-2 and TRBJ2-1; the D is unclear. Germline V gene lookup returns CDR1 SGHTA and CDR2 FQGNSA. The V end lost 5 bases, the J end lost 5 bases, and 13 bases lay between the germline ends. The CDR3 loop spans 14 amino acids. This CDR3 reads CASSPPDPNNEQFF. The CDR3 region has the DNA TGTGCCAGCAGCCCGCCGGACCCCAACAATGAGCAGTTCTTC.

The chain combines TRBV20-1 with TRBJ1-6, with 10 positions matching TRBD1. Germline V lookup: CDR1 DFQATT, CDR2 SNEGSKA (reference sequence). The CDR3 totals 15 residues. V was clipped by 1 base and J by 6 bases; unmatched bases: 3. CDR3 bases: TGCAGTGCTAGAGGCGGGACAGGGGCTAATTCACCCCTCCACTTT. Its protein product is CSARGGTGANSPLHF.

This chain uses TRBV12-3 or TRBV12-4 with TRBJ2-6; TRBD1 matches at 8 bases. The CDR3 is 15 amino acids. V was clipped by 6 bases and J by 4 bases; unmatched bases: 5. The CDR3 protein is CASRRQGSGANVLTF. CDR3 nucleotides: TGTGCCAGCAGAAGACAGGGGTCCGGGGCCAACGTCCTGACTTTC.

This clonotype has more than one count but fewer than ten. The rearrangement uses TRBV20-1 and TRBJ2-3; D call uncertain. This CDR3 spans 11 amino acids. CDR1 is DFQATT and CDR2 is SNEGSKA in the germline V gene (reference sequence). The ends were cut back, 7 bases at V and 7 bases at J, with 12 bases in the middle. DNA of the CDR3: TGCAGTGTCCAGACTCCCAATACGCAGTATTTT. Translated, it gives CSVQTPNTQYF.

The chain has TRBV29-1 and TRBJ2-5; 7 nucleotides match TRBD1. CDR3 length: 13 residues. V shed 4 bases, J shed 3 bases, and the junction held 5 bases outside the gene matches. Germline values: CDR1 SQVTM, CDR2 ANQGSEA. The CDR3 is CSVVRQGEETQYF. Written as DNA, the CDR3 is TGCAGCGTTGTTCGGCAGGGGGAAGAGACCCAGTACTTC.

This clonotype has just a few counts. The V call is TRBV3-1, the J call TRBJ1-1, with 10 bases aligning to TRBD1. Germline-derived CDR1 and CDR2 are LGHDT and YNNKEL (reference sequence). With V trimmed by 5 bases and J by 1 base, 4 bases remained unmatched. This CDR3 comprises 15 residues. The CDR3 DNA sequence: TGTGCCAGCAGCGGGGGACAGGGGCCGAACACTGAAGCTTTCTTT. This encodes CASSGGQGPNTEAFF.

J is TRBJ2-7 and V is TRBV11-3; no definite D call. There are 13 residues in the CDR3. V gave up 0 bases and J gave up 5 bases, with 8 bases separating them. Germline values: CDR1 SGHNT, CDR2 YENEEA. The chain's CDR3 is CASSLDQQHEQYF. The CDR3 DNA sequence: TGTGCCAGCAGCTTAGATCAGCAGCACGAGCAGTACTTC.

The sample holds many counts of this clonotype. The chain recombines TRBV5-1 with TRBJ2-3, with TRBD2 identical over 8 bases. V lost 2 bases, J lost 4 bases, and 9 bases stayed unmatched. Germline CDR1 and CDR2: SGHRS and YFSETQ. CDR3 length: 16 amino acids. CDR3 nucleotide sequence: TGCGCCAGCAGCTTAATTCCGGGACTAGGGGCAGATACGCAGTATTTT. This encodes CASSLIPGLGADTQYF.

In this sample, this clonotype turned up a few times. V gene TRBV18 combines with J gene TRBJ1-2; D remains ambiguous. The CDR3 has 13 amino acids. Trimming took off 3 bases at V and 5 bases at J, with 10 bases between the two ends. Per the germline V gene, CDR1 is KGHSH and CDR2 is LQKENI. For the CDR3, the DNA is TGTGCCAGCTCACCGCCGGAATTATATGGCTACACCTTC. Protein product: CASSPPELYGYTF.

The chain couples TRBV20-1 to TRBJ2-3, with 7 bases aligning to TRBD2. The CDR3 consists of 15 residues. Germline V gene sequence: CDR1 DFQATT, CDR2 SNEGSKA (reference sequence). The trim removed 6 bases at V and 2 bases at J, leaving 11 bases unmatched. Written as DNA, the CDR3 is TGCAGTGCCCTACGGGCTAGCGGTAACACAGATACGCAGTATTTT. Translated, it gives CSALRASGNTDTQYF.

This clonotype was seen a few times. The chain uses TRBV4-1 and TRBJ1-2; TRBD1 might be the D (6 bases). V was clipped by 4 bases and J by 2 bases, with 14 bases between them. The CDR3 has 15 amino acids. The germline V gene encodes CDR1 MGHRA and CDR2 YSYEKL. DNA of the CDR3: TGCGCCAGCAGCCTGGGACACCAGATCAACTATGGCTACACCTTC. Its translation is CASSLGHQINYGYTF.

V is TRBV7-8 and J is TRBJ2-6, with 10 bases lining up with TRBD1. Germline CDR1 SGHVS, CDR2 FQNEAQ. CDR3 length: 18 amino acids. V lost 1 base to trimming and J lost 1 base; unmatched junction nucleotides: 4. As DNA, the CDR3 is TGTGCCAGCAGCTTAGGGACAGGGGGGTCGTCTGGGGCCAACGTCCTGACTTTC. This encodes CASSLGTGGSSGANVLTF.

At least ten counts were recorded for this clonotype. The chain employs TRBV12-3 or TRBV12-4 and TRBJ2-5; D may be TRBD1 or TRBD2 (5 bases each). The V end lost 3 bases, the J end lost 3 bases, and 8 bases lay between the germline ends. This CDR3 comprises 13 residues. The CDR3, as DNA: TGTGCCAGCAGTTTGAGAGGGGAAGAGACCCAGTACTTC. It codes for CASSLRGEETQYF.

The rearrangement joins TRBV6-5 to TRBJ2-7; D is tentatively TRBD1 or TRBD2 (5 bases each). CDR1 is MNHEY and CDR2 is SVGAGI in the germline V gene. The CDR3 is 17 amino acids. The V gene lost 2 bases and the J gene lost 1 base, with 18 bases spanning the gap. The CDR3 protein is CASSYGPPAWGSYEQYF. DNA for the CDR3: TGTGCCAGCAGTTACGGCCCCCCGGCTTGGGGGTCCTACGAGCAGTACTTC.

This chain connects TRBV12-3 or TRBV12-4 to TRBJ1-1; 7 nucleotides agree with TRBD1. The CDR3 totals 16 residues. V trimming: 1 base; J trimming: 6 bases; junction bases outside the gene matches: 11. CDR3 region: CASSLDRGQVFSEAFF. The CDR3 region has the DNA TGTGCCAGCAGTTTAGACCGCGGACAGGTTTTTTCTGAAGCTTTCTTT.

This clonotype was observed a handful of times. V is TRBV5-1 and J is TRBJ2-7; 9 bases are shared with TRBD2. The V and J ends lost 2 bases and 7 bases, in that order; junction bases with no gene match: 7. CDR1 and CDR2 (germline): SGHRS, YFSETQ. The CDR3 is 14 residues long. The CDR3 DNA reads TGCGCCAGCAGCTTTGCGGGGGGGCCGAGTGAGCAGTACTTC. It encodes CASSFAGGPSEQYF. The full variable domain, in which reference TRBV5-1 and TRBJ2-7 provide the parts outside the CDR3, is KAGVTQTPRYLIKTRGQQVTLSCSPISGHRSVSWYQQTPGQGLQFLFEYFSETQRNKGNFPGRFSGRQFSNSRSEMNVSTLELGDSALYLCASSFAGGPSEQYFGPGTRLTVT.

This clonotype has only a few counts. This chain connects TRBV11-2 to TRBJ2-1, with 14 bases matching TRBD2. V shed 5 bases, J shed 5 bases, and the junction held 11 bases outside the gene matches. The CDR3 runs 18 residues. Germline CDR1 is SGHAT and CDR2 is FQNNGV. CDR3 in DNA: TGTGCCAGCAGCCAAAGGACTAGCGGGGGGACCGGCCACAATGAGCAGTTCTTC. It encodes CASSQRTSGGTGHNEQFF.

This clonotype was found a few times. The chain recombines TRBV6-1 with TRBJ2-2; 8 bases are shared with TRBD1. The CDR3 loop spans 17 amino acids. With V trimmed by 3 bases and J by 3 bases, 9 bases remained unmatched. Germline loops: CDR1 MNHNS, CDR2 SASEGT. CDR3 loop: CASSENLYRGDTGELFF. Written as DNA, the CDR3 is TGTGCCAGCAGTGAGAACCTTTACAGGGGGGACACCGGGGAGCTGTTTTTT.

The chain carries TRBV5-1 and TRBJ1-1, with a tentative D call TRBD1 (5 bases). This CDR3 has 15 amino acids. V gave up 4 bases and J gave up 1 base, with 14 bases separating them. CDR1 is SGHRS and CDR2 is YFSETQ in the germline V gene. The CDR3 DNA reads TGCGCCAGCAGCCTATCCCAGACAGCGAACACTGAAGCTTTCTTT. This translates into CASSLSQTANTEAFF.

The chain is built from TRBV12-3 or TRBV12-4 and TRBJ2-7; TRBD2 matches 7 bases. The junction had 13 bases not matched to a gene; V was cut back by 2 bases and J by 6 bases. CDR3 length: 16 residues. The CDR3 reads CASSLRPSGVGGEQYF. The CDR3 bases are TGTGCCAGCAGTTTACGTCCAAGCGGGGTCGGGGGCGAGCAGTACTTC.

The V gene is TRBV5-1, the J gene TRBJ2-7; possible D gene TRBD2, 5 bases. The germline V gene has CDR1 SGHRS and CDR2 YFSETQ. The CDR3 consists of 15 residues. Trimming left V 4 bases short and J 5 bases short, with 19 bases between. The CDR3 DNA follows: TGCGCCAGCAGCAGGGCGGCTCTAGCCCCTAACGAGCAGTACTTC. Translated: CASSRAALAPNEQYF.

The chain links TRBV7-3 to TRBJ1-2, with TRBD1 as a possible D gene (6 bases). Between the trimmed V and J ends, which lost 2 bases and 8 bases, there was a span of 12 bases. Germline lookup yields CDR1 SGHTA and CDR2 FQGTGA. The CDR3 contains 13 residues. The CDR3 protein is CASSLAGADGYTF. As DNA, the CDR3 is TGTGCCAGCAGCTTAGCGGGGGCGGACGGCTACACCTTC.

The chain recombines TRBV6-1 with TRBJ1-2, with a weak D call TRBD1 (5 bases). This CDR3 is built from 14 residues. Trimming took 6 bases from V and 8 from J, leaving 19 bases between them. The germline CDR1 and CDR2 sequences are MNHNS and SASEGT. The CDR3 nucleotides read TGTGCCAGCAGAATATCCGGGACGGGGGGGGGCTACACCTTC. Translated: CASRISGTGGGYTF.

The CDR3 protein is CASILLEISDLTGGNLEQYF. CDR3 DNA sequence: TGTGCCAGCATTCTACTGGAGATCTCTGATCTGACAGGGGGAAACCTGGAGCAGTACTTC. This rearrangement joins TRBV6-2 or TRBV6-3 to TRBJ2-7, with 9 bases aligning to TRBD1. The CDR3 is made up of 20 amino acids. Losses at the gene ends were 7 bases for V and 7 bases for J; bases not matched to a gene: 29. CDR1 is MNHEY and CDR2 is SVGEGT in the germline V gene.

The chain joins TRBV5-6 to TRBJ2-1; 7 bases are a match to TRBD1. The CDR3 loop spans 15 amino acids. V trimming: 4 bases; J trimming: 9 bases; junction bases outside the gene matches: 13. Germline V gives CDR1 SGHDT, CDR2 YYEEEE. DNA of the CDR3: TGTGCCAGCAGCGCCCGGGACAGACCTACGGGTGAGCAGTTCTTC. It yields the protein CASSARDRPTGEQFF.

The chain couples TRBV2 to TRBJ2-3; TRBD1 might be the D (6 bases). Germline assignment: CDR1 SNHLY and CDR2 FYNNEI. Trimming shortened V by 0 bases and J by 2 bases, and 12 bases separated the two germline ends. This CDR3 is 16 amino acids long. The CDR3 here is CASSEALGQATDTQYF. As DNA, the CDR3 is TGTGCCAGCAGTGAAGCGCTGGGACAAGCCACAGATACGCAGTATTTT.

The CDR3 DNA follows: TGCAGCGTTCGAGCACCAGGACAGGGGAGAAATGAGCAGTTCTTC. Its translation is CSVRAPGQGRNEQFF. V gene TRBV29-1 combines with J gene TRBJ2-1, with TRBD1 identical over 9 bases. This CDR3 contains 15 residues. Germline values: CDR1 SQVTM, CDR2 ANQGSEA. Trimming cost V 5 bases and J 7 bases; bases outside gene matches: 12.

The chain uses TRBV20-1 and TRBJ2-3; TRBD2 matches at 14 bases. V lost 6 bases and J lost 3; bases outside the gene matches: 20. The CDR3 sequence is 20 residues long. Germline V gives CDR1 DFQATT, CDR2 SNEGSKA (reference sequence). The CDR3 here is CSANPYEVGTSGSWTDTQYF. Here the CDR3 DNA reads TGCAGTGCAAATCCCTATGAGGTCGGGACTAGCGGGAGTTGGACAGATACGCAGTATTTT.